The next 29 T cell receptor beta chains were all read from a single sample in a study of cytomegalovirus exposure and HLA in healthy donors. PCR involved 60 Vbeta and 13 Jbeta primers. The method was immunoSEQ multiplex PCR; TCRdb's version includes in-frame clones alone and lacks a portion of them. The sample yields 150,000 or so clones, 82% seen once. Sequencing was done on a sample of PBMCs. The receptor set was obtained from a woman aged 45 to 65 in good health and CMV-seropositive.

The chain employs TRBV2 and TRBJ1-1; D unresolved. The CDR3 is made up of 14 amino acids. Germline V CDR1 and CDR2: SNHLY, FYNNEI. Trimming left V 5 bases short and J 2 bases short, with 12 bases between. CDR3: CASSYRHLNTEAFF. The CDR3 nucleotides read TGTGCCAGCAGTTACCGACACCTCAACACTGAAGCTTTCTTT.

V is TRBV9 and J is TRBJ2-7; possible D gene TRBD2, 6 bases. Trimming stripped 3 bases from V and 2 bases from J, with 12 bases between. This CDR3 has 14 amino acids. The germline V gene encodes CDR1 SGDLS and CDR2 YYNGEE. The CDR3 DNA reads TGTGCCAGCAGCGCCCGGGACTTAGCCTACGAGCAGTACTTC. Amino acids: CASSARDLAYEQYF. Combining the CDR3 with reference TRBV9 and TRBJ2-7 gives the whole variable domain DSGVTQTPKHLITATGQRVTLRCSPRSGDLSVYWYQQSLDQGLQFLIQYYNGEERAKGNILERFSAQQFPDLHSELNLSSLELGDSALYFCASSARDLAYEQYFGPGTRLTVT.

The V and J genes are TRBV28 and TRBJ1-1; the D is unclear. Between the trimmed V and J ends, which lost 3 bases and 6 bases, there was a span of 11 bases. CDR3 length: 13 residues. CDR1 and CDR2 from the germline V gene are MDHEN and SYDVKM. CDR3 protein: CASSFVRGAEAFF. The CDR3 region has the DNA TGTGCCAGCAGTTTCGTCCGCGGGGCTGAAGCTTTCTTT.

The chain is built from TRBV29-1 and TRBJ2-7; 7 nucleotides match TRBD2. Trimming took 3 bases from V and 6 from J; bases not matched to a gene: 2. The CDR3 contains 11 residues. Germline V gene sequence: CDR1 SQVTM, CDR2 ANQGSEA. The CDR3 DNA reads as TGCAGCGTTGATTGGGGGGGCGAGCAGTACTTC. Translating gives CSVDWGGEQYF.

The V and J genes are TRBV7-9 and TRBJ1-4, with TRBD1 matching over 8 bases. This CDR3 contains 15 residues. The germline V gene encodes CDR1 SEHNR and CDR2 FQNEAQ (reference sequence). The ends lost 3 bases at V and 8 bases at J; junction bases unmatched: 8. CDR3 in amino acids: CASSFPGQAFEKLFF. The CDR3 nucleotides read TGTGCCAGCAGCTTCCCGGGACAGGCTTTCGAAAAACTGTTTTTT.

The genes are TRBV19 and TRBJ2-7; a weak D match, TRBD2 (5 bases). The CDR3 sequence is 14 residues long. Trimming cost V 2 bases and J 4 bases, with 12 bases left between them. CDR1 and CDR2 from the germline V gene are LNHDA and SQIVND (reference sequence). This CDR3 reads CASSIFGNGYEQYF. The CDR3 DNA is TGTGCCAGTAGTATATTCGGGAACGGGTACGAGCAGTACTTC.

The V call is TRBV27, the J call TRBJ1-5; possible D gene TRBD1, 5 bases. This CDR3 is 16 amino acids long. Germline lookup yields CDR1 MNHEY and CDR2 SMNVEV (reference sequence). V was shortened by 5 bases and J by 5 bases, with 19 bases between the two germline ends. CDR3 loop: CASSLHSTGKDQPQHF. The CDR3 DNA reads TGTGCCAGCAGTCTACACTCTACAGGAAAAGATCAGCCCCAGCATTTT.

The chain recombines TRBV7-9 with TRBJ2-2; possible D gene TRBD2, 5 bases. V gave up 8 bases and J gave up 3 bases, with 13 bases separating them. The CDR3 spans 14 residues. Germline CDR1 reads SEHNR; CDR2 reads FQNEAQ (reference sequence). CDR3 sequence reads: CASPGSVYTGELFF. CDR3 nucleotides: TGTGCCAGCCCTGGGAGTGTATACACCGGGGAGCTGTTTTTT.

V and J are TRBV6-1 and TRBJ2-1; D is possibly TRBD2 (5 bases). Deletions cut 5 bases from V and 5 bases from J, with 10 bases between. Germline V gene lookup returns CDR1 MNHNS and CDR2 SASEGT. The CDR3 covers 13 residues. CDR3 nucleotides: TGTGCCAGCAGTCTAAGGCGGGACAATGAGCAGTTCTTC. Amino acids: CASSLRRDNEQFF.

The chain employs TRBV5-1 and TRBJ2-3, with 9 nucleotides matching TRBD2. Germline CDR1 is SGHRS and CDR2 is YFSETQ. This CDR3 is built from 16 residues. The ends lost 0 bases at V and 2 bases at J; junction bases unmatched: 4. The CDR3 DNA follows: TGCGCCAGCAGCTTGGTGCCTAGCGGGGCCACAGATACGCAGTATTTT. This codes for CASSLVPSGATDTQYF.

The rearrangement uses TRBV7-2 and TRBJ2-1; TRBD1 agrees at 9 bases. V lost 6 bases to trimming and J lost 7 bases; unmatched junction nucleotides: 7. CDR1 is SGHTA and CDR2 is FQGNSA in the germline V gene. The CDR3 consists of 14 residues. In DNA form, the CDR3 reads TGTGCCAGCAGACGGGGGACAGGGTGGAATGAGCAGTTCTTC. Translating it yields CASRRGTGWNEQFF.

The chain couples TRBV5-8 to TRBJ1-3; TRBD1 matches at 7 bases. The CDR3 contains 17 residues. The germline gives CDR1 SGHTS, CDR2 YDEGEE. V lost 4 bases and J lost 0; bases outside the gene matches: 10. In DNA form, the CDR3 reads TGTGCCAGCAGCGATGACAGGGTCCTGAGCTCTGGAAACACCATATATTTT. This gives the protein CASSDDRVLSSGNTIYF.

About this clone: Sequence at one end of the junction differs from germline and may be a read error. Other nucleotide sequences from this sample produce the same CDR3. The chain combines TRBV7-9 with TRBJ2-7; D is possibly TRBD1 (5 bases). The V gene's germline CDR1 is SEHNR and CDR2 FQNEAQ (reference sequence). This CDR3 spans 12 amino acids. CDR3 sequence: CSSSLQGYEQYF. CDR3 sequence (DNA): TGTTCCAGCAGCTTGCAGGGCTACGAGCAGTACTTC.

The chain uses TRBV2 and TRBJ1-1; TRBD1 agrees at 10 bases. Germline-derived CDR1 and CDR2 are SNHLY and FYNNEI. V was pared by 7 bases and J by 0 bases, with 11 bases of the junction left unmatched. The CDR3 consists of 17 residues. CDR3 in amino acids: CASTRAGTGAVNTEAFF. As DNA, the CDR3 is TGTGCCAGCACCCGCGCCGGGACAGGGGCCGTGAACACTGAAGCTTTCTTT.

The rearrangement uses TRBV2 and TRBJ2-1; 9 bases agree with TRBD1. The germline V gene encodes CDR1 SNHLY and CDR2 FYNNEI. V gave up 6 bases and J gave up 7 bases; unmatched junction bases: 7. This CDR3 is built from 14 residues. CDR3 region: CASRAGTGRNEQFF. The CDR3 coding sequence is TGTGCCAGCAGAGCCGGGACAGGGCGTAATGAGCAGTTCTTC.

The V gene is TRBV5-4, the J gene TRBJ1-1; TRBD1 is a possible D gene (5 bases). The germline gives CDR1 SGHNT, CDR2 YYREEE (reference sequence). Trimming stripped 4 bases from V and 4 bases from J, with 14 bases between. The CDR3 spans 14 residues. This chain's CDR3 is CASSPRGGSTEAFF. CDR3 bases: TGTGCCAGCAGCCCCCGCGGGGGGAGCACTGAAGCTTTCTTT. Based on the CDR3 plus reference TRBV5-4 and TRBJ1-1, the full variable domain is ETGVTQSPTHLIKTRGQQVTLRCSSQSGHNTVSWYQQALGQGPQFIFQYYREEENGRGNFPPRFSGLQFPNYSSELNVNALELDDSALYLCASSPRGGSTEAFFGQGTRLTVV.

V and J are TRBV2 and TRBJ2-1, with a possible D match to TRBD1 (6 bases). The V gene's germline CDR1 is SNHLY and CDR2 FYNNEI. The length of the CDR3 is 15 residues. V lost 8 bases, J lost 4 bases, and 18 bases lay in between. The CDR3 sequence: CASRGRGRLYNEQFF. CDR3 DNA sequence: TGTGCCAGCCGAGGCAGGGGACGTCTTTACAATGAGCAGTTCTTC.

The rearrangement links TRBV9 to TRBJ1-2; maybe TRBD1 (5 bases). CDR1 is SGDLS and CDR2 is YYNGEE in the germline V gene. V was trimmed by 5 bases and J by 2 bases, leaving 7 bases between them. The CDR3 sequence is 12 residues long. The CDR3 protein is CASRTGNYGYTF. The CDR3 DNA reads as TGTGCCAGCAGAACAGGAAACTATGGCTACACCTTC.

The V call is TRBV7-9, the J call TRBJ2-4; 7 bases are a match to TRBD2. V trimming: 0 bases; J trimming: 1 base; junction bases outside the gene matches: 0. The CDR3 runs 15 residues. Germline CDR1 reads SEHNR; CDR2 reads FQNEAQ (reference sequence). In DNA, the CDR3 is TGTGCCAGCAGCTTAGCGGGGGGGGCCAAAAACATTCAGTACTTC. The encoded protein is CASSLAGGAKNIQYF.

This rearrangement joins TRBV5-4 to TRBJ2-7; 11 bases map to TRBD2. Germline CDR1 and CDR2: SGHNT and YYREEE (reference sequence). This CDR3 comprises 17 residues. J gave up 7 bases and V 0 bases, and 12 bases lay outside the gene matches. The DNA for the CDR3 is TGTGCCAGCAGCTTGGGGGGGAGACTAGCGGGGCCGGGGGAGCAGTACTTC. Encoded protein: CASSLGGRLAGPGEQYF. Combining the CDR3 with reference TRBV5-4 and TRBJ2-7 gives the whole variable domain ETGVTQSPTHLIKTRGQQVTLRCSSQSGHNTVSWYQQALGQGPQFIFQYYREEENGRGNFPPRFSGLQFPNYSSELNVNALELDDSALYLCASSLGGRLAGPGEQYFGPGTRLTVT.

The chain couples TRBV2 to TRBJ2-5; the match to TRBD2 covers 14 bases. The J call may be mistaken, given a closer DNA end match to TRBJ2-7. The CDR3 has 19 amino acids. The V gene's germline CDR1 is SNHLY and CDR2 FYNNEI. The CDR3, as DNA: TGTGCCAGCAGTGTTCCCGGGACTAGCGGGGGTATTTTGTCCTACGAGCAGTACTTC. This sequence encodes CASSVPGTSGGILSYEQYF.

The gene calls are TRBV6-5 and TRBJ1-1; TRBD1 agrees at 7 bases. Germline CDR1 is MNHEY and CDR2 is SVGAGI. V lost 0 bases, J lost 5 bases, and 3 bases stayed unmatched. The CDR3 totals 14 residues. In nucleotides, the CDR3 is TGTGCCAGCAGTTACTCCGGGACAGCAACTGAAGCTTTCTTT. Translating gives CASSYSGTATEAFF.

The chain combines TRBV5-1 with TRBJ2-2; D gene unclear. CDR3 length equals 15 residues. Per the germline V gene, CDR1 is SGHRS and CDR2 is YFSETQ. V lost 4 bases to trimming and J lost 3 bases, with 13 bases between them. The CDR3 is CASSPISTDTGELFF. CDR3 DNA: TGCGCCAGCAGCCCTATATCTACAGACACCGGGGAGCTGTTTTTT. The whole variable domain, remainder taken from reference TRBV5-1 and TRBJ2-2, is KAGVTQTPRYLIKTRGQQVTLSCSPISGHRSVSWYQQTPGQGLQFLFEYFSETQRNKGNFPGRFSGRQFSNSRSEMNVSTLELGDSALYLCASSPISTDTGELFFGEGSRLTVL.

Written as DNA, the CDR3 is TGTGCCAGCAGTTGGGACAGGGAATTTCCAACTAATGAAAAACTGTTTTTT. Encoded protein: CASSWDREFPTNEKLFF. The chain uses TRBV2 and TRBJ1-4; the match to TRBD1 covers 9 bases. V gave up 5 bases and J gave up 0 bases; unmatched junction bases: 7. The CDR3 runs 17 residues. Germline V CDR1 and CDR2: SNHLY, FYNNEI.

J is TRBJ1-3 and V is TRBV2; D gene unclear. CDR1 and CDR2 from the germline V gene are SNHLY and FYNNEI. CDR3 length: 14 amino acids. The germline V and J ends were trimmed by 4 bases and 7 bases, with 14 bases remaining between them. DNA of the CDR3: TGTGCCAGCAGTGGGGGAGGGCAGGAGAACACCATATATTTT. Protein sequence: CASSGGGQENTIYF. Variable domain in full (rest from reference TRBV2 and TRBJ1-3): EPEVTQTPSHQVTQMGQEVILRCVPISNHLYFYWYRQILGQKVEFLVSFYNNEISEKSEIFDDQFSVERPDGSNFTLKIRSTKLEDSAMYFCASSGGGQENTIYFGEGSWLTVV.

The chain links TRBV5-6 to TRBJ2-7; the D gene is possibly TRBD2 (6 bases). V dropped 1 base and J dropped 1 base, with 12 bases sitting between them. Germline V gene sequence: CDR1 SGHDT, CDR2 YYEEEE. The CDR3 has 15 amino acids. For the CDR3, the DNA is TGTGCCAGCAGCTTGCCCGGGACTGGGTCCTACGAGCAGTACTTC. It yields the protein CASSLPGTGSYEQYF. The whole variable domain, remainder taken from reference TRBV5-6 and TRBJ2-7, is DAGVTQSPTHLIKTRGQQVTLRCSPKSGHDTVSWYQQALGQGPQFIFQYYEEEERQRGNFPDRFSGHQFPNYSSELNVNALLLGDSALYLCASSLPGTGSYEQYFGPGTRLTVT.

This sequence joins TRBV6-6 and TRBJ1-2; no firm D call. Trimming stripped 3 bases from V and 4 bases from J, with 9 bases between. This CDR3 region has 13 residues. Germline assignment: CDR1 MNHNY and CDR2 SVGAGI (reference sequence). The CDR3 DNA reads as TGTGCCAGCAGTTATAGCGATTCCTATGGCTACACCTTC. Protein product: CASSYSDSYGYTF.

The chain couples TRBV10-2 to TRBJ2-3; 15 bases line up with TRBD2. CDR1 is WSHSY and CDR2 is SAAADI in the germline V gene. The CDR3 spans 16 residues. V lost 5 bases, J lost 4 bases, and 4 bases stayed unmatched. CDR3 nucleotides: TGCGCCAGCAGTTTTGGACTAGCGGGGGGGTCAGATACGCAGTATTTT. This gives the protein CASSFGLAGGSDTQYF.

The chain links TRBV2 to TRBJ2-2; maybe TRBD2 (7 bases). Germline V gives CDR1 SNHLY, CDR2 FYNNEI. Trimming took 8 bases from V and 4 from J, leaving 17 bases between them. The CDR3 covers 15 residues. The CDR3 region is CASFSRGGSTGELFF. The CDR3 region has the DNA TGTGCCAGCTTTTCCCGCGGGGGCAGCACCGGGGAGCTGTTTTTT.